This T cell receptor beta chain was identified during a study of PD-1 blockade in mismatch repair-deficient tumors. Assay: immunoSEQ multiplex PCR; the TCRdb copy retains only in-frame clones and omits some. Of some 84,000 clones in the sample, approximately 81% were seen once. V lost 4 bases and J lost 7; bases outside the gene matches: 12. The CDR3 has 16 residues. Germline CDR1 KGHSH, CDR2 LQKENI. Mismatch repair deficiency was confirmed in all patients, by PCR or immunohistochemistry. V usage is TRBV18 and J usage is TRBJ1-2, with TRBD1 matching 10 bases. This TCR came from an adult with mismatch repair-deficient cancer. The sequences come from peripheral blood, collected 12 weeks after starting pembrolizumab. CDR3 coding DNA: TGTGCCAGCTCACTCGACAGGGGGCCTGTATCCTTTGGCTACACCTTC. Residues: CASSLDRGPVSFGYTF.